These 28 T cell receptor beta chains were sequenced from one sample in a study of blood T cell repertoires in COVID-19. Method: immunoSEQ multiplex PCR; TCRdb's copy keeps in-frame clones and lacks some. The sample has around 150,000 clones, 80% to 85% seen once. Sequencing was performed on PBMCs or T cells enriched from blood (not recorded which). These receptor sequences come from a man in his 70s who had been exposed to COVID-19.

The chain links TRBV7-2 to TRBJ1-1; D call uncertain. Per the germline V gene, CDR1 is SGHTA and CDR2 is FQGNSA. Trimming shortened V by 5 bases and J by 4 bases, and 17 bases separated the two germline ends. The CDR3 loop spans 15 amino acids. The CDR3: CASSQEQVPSTEAFF. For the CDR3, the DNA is TGTGCCAGCAGCCAAGAGCAGGTACCGAGCACTGAAGCTTTCTTT.

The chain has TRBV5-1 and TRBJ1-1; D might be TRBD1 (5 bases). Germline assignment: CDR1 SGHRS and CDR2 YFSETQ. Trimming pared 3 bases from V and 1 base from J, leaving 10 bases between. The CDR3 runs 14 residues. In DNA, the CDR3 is TGCGCCAGCAGCTCCCGACAGCAGAACACTGAAGCTTTCTTT. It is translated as CASSSRQQNTEAFF.

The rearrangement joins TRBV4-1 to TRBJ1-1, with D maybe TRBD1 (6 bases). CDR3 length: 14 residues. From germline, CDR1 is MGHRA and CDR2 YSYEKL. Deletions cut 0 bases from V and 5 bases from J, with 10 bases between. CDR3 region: CASSQDRGRTEAFF. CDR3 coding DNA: TGCGCCAGCAGCCAAGATAGGGGGAGAACTGAAGCTTTCTTT.

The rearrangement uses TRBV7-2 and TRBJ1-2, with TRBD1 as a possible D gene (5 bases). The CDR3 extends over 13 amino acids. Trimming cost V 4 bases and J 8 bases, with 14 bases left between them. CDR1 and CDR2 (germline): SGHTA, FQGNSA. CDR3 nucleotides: TGTGCCAGCAGCTCAACAGGAACGGAGGGCTACACCTTC. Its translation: CASSSTGTEGYTF.

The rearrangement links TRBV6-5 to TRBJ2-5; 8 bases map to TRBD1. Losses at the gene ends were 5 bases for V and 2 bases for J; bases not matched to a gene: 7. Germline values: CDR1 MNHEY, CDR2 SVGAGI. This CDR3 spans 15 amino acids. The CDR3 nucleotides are TGTGCCAGCAGTCTTGGACAGGGAAGGCAAGAGACCCAGTACTTC. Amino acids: CASSLGQGRQETQYF.

The CDR3 coding sequence is TGCGCCAGCAGTGAGGACAGGGCACGGGGCTACACCTTC. Protein sequence: CASSEDRARGYTF. The rearrangement joins TRBV10-1 to TRBJ1-2, with TRBD1 matching over 7 bases. In germline, CDR1 is WNHNN, CDR2 SYGVQD (reference sequence). The CDR3 is made up of 13 amino acids. Unmatched junction bases numbered 5, after V lost 2 bases and J lost 8 bases.

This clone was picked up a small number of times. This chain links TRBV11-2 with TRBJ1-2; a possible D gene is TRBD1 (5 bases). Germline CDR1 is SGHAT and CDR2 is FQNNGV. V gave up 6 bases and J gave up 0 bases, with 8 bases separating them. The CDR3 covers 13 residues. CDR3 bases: TGTGCCAGCAGTCCGGACACTAACTATGGCTACACCTTC. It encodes CASSPDTNYGYTF.

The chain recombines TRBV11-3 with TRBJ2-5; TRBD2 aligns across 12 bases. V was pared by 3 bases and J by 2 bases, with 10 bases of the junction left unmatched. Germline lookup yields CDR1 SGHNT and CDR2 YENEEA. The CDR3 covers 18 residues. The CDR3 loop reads CASSLGTSGPTGQETQYF. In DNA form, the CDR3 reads TGTGCCAGCAGCTTGGGGACTAGCGGGCCGACGGGGCAAGAGACCCAGTACTTC.

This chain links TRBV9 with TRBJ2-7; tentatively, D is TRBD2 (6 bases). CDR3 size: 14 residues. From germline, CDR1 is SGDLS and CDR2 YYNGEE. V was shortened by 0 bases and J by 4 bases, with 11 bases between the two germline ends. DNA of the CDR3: TGTGCCAGCAGCGTAGGGGCGGGGCCGTACGAGCAGTACTTC. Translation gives CASSVGAGPYEQYF.

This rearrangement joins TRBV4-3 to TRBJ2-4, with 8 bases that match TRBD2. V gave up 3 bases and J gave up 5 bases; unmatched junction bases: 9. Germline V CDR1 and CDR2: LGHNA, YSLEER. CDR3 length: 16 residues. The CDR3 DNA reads TGCGCCAGCAGCCATGGGGCGGGGGGACTGCAAAACATTCAGTACTTC. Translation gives CASSHGAGGLQNIQYF.

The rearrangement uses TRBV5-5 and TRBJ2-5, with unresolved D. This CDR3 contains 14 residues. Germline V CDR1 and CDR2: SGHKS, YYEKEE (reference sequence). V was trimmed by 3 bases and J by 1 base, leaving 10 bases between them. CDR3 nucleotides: TGTGCCAGCAGCTGGCAGGCCACCCAAGAGACCCAGTACTTC. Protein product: CASSWQATQETQYF. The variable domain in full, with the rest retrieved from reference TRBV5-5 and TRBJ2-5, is DAGVTQSPTHLIKTRGQQVTLRCSPISGHKSVSWYQQVLGQGPQFIFQYYEKEERGRGNFPDRFSARQFPNYSSELNVNALLLGDSALYLCASSWQATQETQYFGPGTRLLVL.

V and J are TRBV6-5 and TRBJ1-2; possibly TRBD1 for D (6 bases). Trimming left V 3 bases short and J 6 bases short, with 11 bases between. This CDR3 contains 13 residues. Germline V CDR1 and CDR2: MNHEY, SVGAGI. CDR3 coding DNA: TGTGCCAGCAGTTATGGTGGGGGCAATGGCTACACCTTC. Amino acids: CASSYGGGNGYTF.

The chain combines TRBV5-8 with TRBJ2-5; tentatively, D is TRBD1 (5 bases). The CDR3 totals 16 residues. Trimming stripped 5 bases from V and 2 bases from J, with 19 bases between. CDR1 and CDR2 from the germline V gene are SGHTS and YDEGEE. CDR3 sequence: CASSPGIGQLQETQYF. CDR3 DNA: TGTGCCAGCAGTCCTGGGATTGGACAACTACAAGAGACCCAGTACTTC.

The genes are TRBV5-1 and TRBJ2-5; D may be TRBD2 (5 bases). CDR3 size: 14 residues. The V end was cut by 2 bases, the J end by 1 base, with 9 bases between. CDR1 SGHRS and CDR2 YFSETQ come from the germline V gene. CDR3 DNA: TGCGCCAGCAGCTTAGAGGGTTCCCAAGAGACCCAGTACTTC. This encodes CASSLEGSQETQYF.

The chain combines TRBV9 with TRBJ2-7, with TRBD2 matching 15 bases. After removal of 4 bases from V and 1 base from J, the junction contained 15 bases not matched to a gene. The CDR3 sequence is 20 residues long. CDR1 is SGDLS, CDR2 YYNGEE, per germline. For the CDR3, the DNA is TGTGCCAGCAGCAAAATATCAGGACTAGCGGGAGGGCCTACTTCCTACGAGCAGTACTTC. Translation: CASSKISGLAGGPTSYEQYF.

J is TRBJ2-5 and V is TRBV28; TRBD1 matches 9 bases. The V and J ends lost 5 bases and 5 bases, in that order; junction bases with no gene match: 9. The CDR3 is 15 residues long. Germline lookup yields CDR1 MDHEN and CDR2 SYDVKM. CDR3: CASSPPGQGRETQYF. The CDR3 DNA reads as TGTGCCAGCAGTCCCCCGGGACAGGGTAGGGAGACCCAGTACTTC.

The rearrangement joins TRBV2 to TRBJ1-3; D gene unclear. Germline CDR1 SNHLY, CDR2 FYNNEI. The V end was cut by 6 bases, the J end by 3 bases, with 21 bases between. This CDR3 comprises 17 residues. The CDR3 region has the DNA TGTGCCAGCAGGGACTCGGGCAAAGGTCGAAATGGAAACACCATATATTTT. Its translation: CASRDSGKGRNGNTIYF.

The CDR3 spells CASSPTEDRGHYGYTF. The CDR3 DNA is TGTGCCAGTAGTCCGACAGAGGACAGGGGCCATTATGGCTACACCTTC. The rearrangement links TRBV19 to TRBJ1-2; 9 positions match TRBD1. V lost 5 bases to trimming and J lost 5 bases; unmatched junction nucleotides: 12. Looked up from germline, CDR1 is LNHDA and CDR2 is SQIVND (reference sequence). CDR3 size: 16 residues.

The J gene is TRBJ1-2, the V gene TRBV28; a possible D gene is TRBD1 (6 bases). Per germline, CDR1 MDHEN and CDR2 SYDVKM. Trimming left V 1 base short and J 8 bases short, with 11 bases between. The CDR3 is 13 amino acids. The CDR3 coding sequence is TGTGCCAGCAGTTTATTCGCAGGGGAAGGCTACACCTTC. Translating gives CASSLFAGEGYTF.

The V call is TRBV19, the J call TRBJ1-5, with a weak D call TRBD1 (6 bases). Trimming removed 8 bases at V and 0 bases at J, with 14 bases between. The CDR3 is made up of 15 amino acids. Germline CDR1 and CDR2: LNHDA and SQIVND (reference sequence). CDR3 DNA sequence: TGTGCCAGTCGCGTAGGGGGGGGTAGCAATCAGCCCCAGCATTTT. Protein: CASRVGGGSNQPQHF.

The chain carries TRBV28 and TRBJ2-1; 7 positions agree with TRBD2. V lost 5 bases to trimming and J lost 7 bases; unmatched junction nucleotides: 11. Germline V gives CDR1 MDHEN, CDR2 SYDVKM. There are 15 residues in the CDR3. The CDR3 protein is CASSAASGGGNEQFF. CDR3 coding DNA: TGTGCCAGCAGTGCTGCTAGCGGAGGAGGGAATGAGCAGTTCTTC.

The CDR3 coding sequence is TGTGCCAGCAACTTCTTTGAGGAAGCTTTCTTT. Encoded protein: CASNFFEEAFF. The chain uses TRBV7-3 and TRBJ1-1; D not certain. Trimming removed 7 bases at V and 8 bases at J, with 11 bases between. From germline, CDR1 is SGHTA and CDR2 FQGTGA. The CDR3 loop spans 11 amino acids.

DNA for the CDR3: TGTGCCAGCAGCTTAAACCGGGGGGCCGCAGAGACCCAGTACTTC. Translating it yields CASSLNRGAAETQYF. V and J are TRBV7-9 and TRBJ2-5; D possibly corresponds to TRBD2 (7 bases). This CDR3 is built from 15 residues. Between the trimmed V and J ends, which lost 2 bases and 4 bases, there was a span of 14 bases. Germline V gene sequence: CDR1 SEHNR, CDR2 FQNEAQ (reference sequence).

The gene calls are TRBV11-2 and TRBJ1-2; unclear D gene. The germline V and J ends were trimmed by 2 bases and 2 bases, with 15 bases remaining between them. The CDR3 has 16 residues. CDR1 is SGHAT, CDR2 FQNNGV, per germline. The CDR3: CASSLNGDGENYGYTF. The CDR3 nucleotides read TGTGCCAGCAGCTTAAACGGGGATGGAGAAAACTATGGCTACACCTTC. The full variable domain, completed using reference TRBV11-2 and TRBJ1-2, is EAGVAQSPRYKIIEKRQSVAFWCNPISGHATLYWYQQILGQGPKLLIQFQNNGVVDDSQLPKDRFSAERLKGVDSTLKIQPAKLEDSAVYLCASSLNGDGENYGYTFGSGTRLTVV.

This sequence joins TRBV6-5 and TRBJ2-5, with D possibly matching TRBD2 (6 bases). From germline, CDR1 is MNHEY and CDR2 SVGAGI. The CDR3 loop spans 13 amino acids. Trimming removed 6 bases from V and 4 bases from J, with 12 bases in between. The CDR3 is CASSPRGSETQYF. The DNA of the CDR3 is TGTGCCAGCAGCCCCCGGGGGTCAGAGACCCAGTACTTC.

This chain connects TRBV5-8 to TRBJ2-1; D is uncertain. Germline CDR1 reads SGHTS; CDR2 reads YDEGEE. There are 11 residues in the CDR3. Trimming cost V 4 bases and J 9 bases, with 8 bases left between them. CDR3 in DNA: TGTGCCAGCAGCGTGACAAGTGAGCAGTTCTTC. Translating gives CASSVTSEQFF.

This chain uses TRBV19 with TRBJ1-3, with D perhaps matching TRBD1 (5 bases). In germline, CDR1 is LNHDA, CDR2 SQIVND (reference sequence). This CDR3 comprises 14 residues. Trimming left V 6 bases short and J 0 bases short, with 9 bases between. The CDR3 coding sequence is TGTGCCAGTAGGGACACCTACTCTGGAAACACCATATATTTT. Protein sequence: CASRDTYSGNTIYF.

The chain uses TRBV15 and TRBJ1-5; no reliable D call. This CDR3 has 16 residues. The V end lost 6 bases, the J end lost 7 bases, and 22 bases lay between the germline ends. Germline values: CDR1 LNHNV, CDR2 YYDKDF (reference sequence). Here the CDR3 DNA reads TGTGCCACCAGTACTGGACTGCTAAGGCCCCTACAGCCCCAGCATTTT. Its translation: CATSTGLLRPLQPQHF.